This entry is about one T cell receptor (beta chain). Its antigen is still unknown. This specimen belongs to a study of T cell responses to AZD1222 COVID-19 vaccine. The protocol was immunoSEQ multiplex PCR, while the TCRdb copy is restricted to in-frame clones and leaves out a portion. Of 35,000 to 45,000 clones in the sample, 80% to 85% are singletons; the top ten hold 15% to 20%. Findings of the study overall: Unmutated variant regions reportedly attract nearly half of all spike-specific TCRs.

The sample here was peripheral blood, taken 28 days after the second AZD1222 dose. The sequence was collected from an adult who received the AZD1222 COVID-19 vaccine.

CDR3 sequence: CASSQRGAGAAFGEQYF. The CDR3 nucleotides are TGTGCCAGCAGCCAAAGGGGAGCGGGAGCAGCGTTTGGCGAGCAGTACTTC. The chain joins TRBV3-1 (or the pseudogene TRBV3-2) to TRBJ2-7; 8 bases map to TRBD2. V was clipped by 2 bases and J by 6 bases; unmatched bases: 15. Germline CDR1 and CDR2: LGHDT and YNNKEL (reference sequence). The CDR3 has 17 amino acids.